This T cell receptor (beta chain) was documented in a study of blood T cells in healthy people across ages. This clonotype was picked up a small number of times. The authors ran a second PCR of about 6 to 11 cycles using a sample-barcoded 5' primer and a J-beta primer mix. TCRdb processed the 5' RACE reads anew with MiXCR; each CDR3 protein has one entry. The sample lists around 520,000 distinct CDR3 sequences; around 27% were seen once. The same sample was also studied in work on T cells of mothers and their children.

Source material: blood. The receptor was derived from a boy aged 2 to 10 in good health.

The CDR3 reads CASSSFWDRATDTQYF. The CDR3 bases are TGTGCCAGCAGCTCATTCTGGGACAGGGCCACAGATACGCAGTATTTT. The chain employs TRBV11-2 and TRBJ2-3; 9 bases align to TRBD1. With 4 bases clipped from V and 2 bases from J, the junction kept 7 bases outside the gene matches. This CDR3 has 16 residues. Looked up from germline, CDR1 is SGHAT and CDR2 is FQNNGV.